This T cell receptor (beta chain) was identified during a study of blood T cell repertoires in COVID-19 (dated by TCRdb to 2020 to 2022). General notes on the study: Collaborator samples came from the United States, Italy and Spain and covered acute and convalescent phases of COVID-19. The prospective study material was composed of cDNA or gDNA derived from T cells, B-cell-depleted T cells, or PBMCs. Deeply sampled blood TCRbeta repertoires from subjects exposed to, actively infected with, or recovered from COVID-19 were included in the dataset. A freely available public database, intended as a resource for researchers studying the immune response to SARS-CoV-2, is where the repertoires were released. Samples came from the ongoing ImmuneRACE study (first 160 participants) plus 1,254 subjects from 6 global collaborators. Sample metadata almost always included a de-identified subject ID, COVID-19 status, age in years and sex. Where HLA class I and class II types were available, the types were taken from metadata supplied by the sample provider, not from assay-based typing.

CDR1 and CDR2 were assigned from the germline V gene as MDHEN and SYDVKM. Its CDR3 holds 17 amino acids, cysteine through phenylalanine. The retained sequence is limited to the CDR3, 51 bases, with the frame set at the first base. V is trimmed back by 3 bases and J by 0 bases, and the junction contains 5 bases that no gene match accounts for. Participants in the prospective study were aged 18 to 89 years, lived in about two dozen United States geographic areas, and enrolled through a virtual design. In the prospective study, cohorts were assigned on the basis of participant-reported clinical history obtained from a screening survey and a study questionnaire. In the prospective study, mobile phlebotomists collected whole blood, serum and a nasopharyngeal or oropharyngeal swab from each participant. Participants in the prospective study had the option to provide additional blood draws and questionnaires over a roughly 2-month period. Prospective study blood samples were shipped either frozen or at room temperature before DNA extraction.

On the study overall, not on this receptor specifically: Clinical and demographic metadata were provided uncurated, with the amount varying by source and participant.

TCRbeta CDR3 regions were amplified from genomic DNA using the immunoSEQ Assay, a bias-controlled multiplex PCR. The authors' pipeline ran thus. Within the assay, amplification of reference gene primers was used to estimate how many nucleated cells each sample contained. To quantify the absolute abundance of each unique TCRbeta CDR3 rearrangement, sequence reads were collapsed and filtered. Productive Simpson clonality was computed per sample as the square root of Simpson's diversity index over productive rearrangements. In TCRdb, the immuneACCESS table is reduced to in-frame sequences with V and J assigned. These tables do not hold every clone; where another copy was compared, an unresolved V gene accounts for under half, and the others remain unexplained. The V and J calls and clone size come from that table; D and trimming were worked out from the DNA. Present in this sample are some 260,000 clones, about 86% of which were seen just once. The top ten constitute over 4% of the sample.

Of note for this clone: Its binding antigen is unknown. It has no much larger one-base neighbor in the sample; base qualities were not kept.

Sequencing input: PBMCs or T cells enriched from blood (not recorded which). The origin of this receptor is a man younger than 40 with acute COVID-19. The chain uses TRBV28 and TRBJ1-3, and 10 junctional nucleotides match TRBD1. The base sequence is TGTGCCAGCAGTTTTCGACAGGGGGCTCTCTCTGGAAACACCATATATTTT. Its protein is CASSFRQGALSGNTIYF.